Each of the 6 T cell receptor beta chains below was sequenced from the same sample in a study of cytomegalovirus exposure and HLA in healthy donors. PCR employed 60 Vbeta and 13 Jbeta primers. Generated by immunoSEQ multiplex PCR, the TCRdb table keeps only in-frame clones and is missing some. In the table there are about 220,000 clones, more than 65% of which are singletons. The sequenced sample consisted of PBMCs. The receptors originated from a woman aged 30 to 39 in good health and CMV-seronegative.

The gene calls are TRBV30 and TRBJ1-1; D is possibly TRBD1 (5 bases). The V and J ends lost 5 bases and 5 bases respectively, with 15 bases between them. Germline V CDR1 and CDR2: GTSNPN, SVGIG (reference sequence). This CDR3 region has 13 residues. CDR3 nucleotides: TGTGCCTGGTCCGGGGGATTAGGGACTGAAGCTTTCTTT. This codes for CAWSGGLGTEAFF.

The J gene is TRBJ1-1, the V gene TRBV2; 7 bases are shared with TRBD1. With V trimmed by 8 bases and J by 1 base, 10 bases remained unmatched. In germline, CDR1 is SNHLY, CDR2 FYNNEI. The CDR3 has 15 residues. CDR3: CASDRARGKNTEAFF. CDR3 bases: TGTGCCAGCGACAGGGCGAGGGGTAAGAACACTGAAGCTTTCTTT.

The chain carries TRBV19 and TRBJ1-1; 9 bases line up with TRBD1. V was pared by 5 bases and J by 4 bases, with 5 bases of the junction left unmatched. This CDR3 is built from 14 residues. Germline V CDR1 and CDR2: LNHDA, SQIVND (reference sequence). CDR3 DNA: TGTGCCAGTAGTTCGGGACAGGGCTTCACTGAAGCTTTCTTT. This gives the protein CASSSGQGFTEAFF.

The chain uses TRBV21-1 and TRBJ2-1; TRBD2 was called by the table and not checked on the DNA. TRBV21-1 is recorded as a pseudogene. This CDR3 is 16 amino acids long. The CDR3 here is CASSKEASGPYNEQFF. The CDR3 DNA reads TGTGCCAGCAGCAAAGAGGCTAGCGGGCCCTACAATGAGCAGTTCTTC.

The gene calls are TRBV4-2 and TRBJ2-1; TRBD2 matches at 10 bases. V shed 1 base, J shed 2 bases, and the junction held 14 bases outside the gene matches. Germline CDR1 reads LGHNA; CDR2 reads YNFKEQ. CDR3 length: 20 residues. The CDR3 is CASSQGDVAGGPGPYNEQFF. CDR3 sequence (DNA): TGTGCCAGCAGCCAAGGCGACGTAGCGGGAGGTCCAGGCCCCTACAATGAGCAGTTCTTC.

The gene calls are TRBV5-1 and TRBJ1-4; 7 bases are shared with TRBD1. The CDR3 runs to 14 residues. The germline CDR1 and CDR2 sequences are SGHRS and YFSETQ. Trimming removed 2 bases from V and 4 bases from J; junction bases left unmatched: 2. CDR3 residues: CASSFDRVNEKLFF. The CDR3 DNA reads as TGCGCCAGCAGCTTTGACAGGGTTAATGAAAAACTGTTTTTT.